This T cell receptor beta chain was captured in a study of T cells in localized non-small cell lung cancer. With regard to this clone: Its specificity is unknown.

The study, taken as a whole, reports: Higher adjacent-lung clonality was associated with shorter survival. Tumor samples were not multi-region, leaving intratumor heterogeneity unexcluded. Exceeding tumor, uninvolved adjacent lung had the highest T cell clonality.

TCRdb keeps only in-frame clones here, not all; method: immunoSEQ multiplex PCR. Of around 41,000 clones in the sample, 88% are singletons; the top ten hold less than 3.5%. The origin of this receptor is a female donor over 55 with stage I squamous cell lung carcinoma. Here the sequenced sample was peripheral blood, taken before any cancer treatment.

The CDR3 reads CASSQEVGTTNRELFF. The CDR3 DNA reads as TGTGCCAGCAGCCAAGAAGTCGGGACTACCAACCGGGAGCTGTTTTTT. This chain joins TRBV14 and TRBJ2-2; 7 bases are shared with TRBD2. Trimming cost V 0 bases and J 9 bases; bases outside gene matches: 10. Per germline, CDR1 SGHDN and CDR2 FVKESK. The CDR3 consists of 16 residues.